The sequence of this T cell receptor (beta chain) was determined in a study of blood T cell repertoires in COVID-19. Per the study methods: Estimates of nucleated cell counts were drawn from the amplification of reference gene primers. Generated by immunoSEQ multiplex PCR, the TCRdb table keeps only in-frame clones and is missing some. Clone size and V and J calls were adopted from that table, with D and trimming inferred from the DNA. The repertoire has about 360,000 clones, around nine tenths of them found once; the top ten carry around 2.9%. CDR3 length: 15 amino acids. J gave up 6 bases and V 3 bases, and 8 bases lay outside the gene matches. Germline V gene data show CDR1 as SGHRS and CDR2 as YFSETQ.

V gene TRBV5-1 combines with J gene TRBJ1-2; TRBD1 aligns across 10 bases. What was sequenced was peripheral blood. The receptor was isolated from a human donor in a cohort sampled during active COVID-19. Here the CDR3 DNA reads TGCGCCAGCAGCTCCGGACAGGGGGAGGTGGATGGCTACACCTTC. It yields the protein CASSSGQGEVDGYTF.